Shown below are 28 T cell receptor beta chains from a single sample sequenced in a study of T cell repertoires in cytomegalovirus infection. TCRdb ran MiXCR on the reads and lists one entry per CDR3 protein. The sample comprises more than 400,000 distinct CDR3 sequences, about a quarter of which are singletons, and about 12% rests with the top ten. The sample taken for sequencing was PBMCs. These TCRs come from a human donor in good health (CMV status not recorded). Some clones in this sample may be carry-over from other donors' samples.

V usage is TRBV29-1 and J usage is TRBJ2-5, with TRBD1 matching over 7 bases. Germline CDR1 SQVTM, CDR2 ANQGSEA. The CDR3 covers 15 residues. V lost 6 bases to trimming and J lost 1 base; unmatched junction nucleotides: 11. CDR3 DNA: TGCAGCGTGCCCAGACAGGGTAGGGGCCAAGAGACCCAGTACTTC. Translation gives CSVPRQGRGQETQYF.

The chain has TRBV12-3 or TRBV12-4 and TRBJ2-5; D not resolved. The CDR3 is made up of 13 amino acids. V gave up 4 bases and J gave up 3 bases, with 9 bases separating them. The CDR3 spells CASSSRCEETQYF. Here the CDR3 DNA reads TGTGCCAGCAGTTCTCGTTGTGAAGAGACCCAGTACTTC.

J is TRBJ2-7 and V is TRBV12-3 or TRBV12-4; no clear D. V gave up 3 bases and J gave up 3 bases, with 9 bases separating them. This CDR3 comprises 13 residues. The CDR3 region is CASSFRAVYEQYF. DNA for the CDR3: TGTGCCAGCAGTTTTCGGGCAGTCTACGAGCAGTACTTC.

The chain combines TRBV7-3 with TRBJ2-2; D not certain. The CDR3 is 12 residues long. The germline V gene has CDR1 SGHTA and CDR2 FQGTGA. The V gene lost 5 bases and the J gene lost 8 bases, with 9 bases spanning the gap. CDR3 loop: CASSPDSGELFF. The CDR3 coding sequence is TGTGCCAGCAGCCCCGATTCTGGGGAGCTGTTTTTT.

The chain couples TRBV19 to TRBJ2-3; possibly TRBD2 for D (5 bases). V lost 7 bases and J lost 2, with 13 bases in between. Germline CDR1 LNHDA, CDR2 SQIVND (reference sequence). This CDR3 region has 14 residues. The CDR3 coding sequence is TGTGCCAGTACGGAGCGGCTGATCACAGATACGCAGTATTTT. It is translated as CASTERLITDTQYF. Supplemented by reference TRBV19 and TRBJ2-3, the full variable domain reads DGGITQSPKYLFRKEGQNVTLSCEQNLNHDAMYWYRQDPGQGLRLIYYSQIVNDFQKGDIAEGYSVSREKKESFPLTVTSAQKNPTAFYLCASTERLITDTQYFGPGTRLTVL.

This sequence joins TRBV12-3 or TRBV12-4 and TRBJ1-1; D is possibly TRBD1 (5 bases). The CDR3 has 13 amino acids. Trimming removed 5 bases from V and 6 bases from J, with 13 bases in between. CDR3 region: CASSTRTGAEAFF. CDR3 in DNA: TGTGCCAGCAGTACCCGTACGGGGGCTGAAGCTTTCTTT.

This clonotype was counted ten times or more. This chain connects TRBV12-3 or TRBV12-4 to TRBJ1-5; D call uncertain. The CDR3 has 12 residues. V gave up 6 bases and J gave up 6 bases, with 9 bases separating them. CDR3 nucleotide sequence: TGTGCCAGCAGCTTTTCGGGTCAGCCCCAGCATTTT. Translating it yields CASSFSGQPQHF.

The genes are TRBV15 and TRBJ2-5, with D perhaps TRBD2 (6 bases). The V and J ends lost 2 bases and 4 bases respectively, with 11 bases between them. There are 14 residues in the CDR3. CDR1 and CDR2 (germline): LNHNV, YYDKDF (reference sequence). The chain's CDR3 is CATSRSLRGETQYF. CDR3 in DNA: TGTGCCACCAGCAGATCGCTGCGGGGAGAGACCCAGTACTTC. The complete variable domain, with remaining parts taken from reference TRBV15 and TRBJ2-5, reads DAMVIQNPRYQVTQFGKPVTLSCSQTLNHNVMYWYQQKSSQAPKLLFHYYDKDFNNEADTPDNFQSRRPNTSFCFLDIRSPGLGDTAMYLCATSRSLRGETQYFGPGTRLLVL.

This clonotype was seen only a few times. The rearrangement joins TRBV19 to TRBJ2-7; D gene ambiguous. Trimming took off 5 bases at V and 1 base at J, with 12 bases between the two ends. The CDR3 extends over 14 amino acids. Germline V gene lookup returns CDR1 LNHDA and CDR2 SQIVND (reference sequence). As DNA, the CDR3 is TGTGCCAGTAGTGCCAACTATGTTTCCTACGAGCAGTACTTC. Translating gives CASSANYVSYEQYF.

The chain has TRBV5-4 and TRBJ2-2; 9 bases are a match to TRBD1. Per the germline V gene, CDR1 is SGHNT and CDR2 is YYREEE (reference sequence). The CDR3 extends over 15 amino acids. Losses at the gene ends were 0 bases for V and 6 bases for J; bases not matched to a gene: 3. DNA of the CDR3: TGTGCCAGCAGCTTGGGGGACAGGGCTTCCGGGGAGCTGTTTTTT. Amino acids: CASSLGDRASGELFF.

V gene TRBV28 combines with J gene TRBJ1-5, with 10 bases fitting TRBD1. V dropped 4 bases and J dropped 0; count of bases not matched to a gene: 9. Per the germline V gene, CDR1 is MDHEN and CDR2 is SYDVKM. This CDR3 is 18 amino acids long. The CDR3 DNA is TGTGCCAGCAGTTCTACGACAGGGGGCCTTTATAGCAATCAGCCCCAGCATTTT. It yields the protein CASSSTTGGLYSNQPQHF.

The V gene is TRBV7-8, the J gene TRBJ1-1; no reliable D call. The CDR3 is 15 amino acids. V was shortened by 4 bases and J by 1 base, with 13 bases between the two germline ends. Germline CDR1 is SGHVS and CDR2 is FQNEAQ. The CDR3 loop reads CASSYRAGENTEAFF. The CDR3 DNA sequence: TGTGCCAGCAGCTATAGGGCAGGAGAGAACACTGAAGCTTTCTTT.

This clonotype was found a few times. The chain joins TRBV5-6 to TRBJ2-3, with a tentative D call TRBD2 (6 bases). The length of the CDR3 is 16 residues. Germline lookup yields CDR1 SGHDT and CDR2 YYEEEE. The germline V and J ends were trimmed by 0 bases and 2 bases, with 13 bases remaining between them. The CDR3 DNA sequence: TGTGCCAGCAGCTTGGACGGGAGCCCTTACACAGATACGCAGTATTTT. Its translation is CASSLDGSPYTDTQYF.

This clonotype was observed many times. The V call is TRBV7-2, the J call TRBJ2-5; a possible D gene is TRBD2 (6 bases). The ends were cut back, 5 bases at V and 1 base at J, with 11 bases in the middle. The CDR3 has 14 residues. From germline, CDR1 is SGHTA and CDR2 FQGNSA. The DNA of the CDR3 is TGTGCCAGCAGCCGTAGCGGCATCCAAGAGACCCAGTACTTC. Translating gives CASSRSGIQETQYF. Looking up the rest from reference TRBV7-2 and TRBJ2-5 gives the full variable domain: GAGVSQSPSNKVTEKGKDVELRCDPISGHTALYWYRQSLGQGLEFLIYFQGNSAPDKSGLPSDRFSAERTGGSVSTLTIQRTQQEDSAVYLCASSRSGIQETQYFGPGTRLLVL.

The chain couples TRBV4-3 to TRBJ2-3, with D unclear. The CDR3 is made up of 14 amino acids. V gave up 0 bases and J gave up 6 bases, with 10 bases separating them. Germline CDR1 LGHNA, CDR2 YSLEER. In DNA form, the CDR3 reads TGCGCCAGCAGCCAAGATTGGACCTCCGATACGCAGTATTTT. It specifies CASSQDWTSDTQYF.

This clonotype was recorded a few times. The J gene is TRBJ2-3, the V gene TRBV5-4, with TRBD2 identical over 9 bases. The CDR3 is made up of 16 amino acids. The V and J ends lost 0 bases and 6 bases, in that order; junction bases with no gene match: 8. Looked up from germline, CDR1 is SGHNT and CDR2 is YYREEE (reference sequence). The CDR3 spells CASSLVGSGSLDTQYF. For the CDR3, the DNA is TGTGCCAGCAGCTTGGTTGGTAGCGGGAGTCTCGATACGCAGTATTTT.

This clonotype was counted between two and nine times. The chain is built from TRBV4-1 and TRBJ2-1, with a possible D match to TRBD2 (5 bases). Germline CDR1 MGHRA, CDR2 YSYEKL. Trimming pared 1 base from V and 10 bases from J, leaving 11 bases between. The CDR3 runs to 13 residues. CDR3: CASSQALAREQFF. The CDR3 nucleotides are TGCGCCAGCAGCCAAGCTTTAGCGCGCGAGCAGTTCTTC.

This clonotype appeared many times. The CDR3, as DNA: TGTGCCAGCGGTCCTGGCGGGGAGCTGTTTTTT. This encodes CASGPGGELFF. This chain joins TRBV7-9 and TRBJ2-2; D remains unclear. The CDR3 contains 11 residues. Trimming left V 8 bases short and J 7 bases short, with 8 bases between. CDR1 is SEHNR, CDR2 FQNEAQ, per germline (reference sequence).

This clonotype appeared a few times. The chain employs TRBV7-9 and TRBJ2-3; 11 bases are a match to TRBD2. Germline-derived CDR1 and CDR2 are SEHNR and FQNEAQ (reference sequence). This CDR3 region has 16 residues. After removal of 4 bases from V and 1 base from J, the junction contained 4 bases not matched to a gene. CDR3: CASSYTSGGRTDTQYF. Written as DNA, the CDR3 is TGTGCCAGCAGCTATACTAGCGGGGGCCGCACAGATACGCAGTATTTT.

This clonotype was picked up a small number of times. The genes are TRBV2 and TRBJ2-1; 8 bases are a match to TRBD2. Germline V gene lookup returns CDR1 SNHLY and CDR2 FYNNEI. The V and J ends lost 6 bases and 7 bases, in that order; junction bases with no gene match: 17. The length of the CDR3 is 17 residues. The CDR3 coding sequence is TGTGCCAGCAGGACCCCTGCCAGCGGGAGTATTGGTAATGAGCAGTTCTTC. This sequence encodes CASRTPASGSIGNEQFF.

CDR3 in DNA: TGCAGCGCCCAAAGGACTAGCGGCCAAGAGACCCAGTACTTC. Its protein product is CSAQRTSGQETQYF. J is TRBJ2-5 and V is TRBV29-1, with 10 bases lining up with TRBD2. CDR3 size: 14 residues. CDR1 is SQVTM and CDR2 is ANQGSEA in the germline V gene. Trimming at V came to 7 bases and at J to 1 base, leaving 6 bases not matched to a gene.

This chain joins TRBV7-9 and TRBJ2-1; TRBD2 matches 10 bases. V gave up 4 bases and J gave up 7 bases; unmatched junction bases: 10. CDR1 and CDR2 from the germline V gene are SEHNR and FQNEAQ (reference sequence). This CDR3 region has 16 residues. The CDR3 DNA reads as TGTGCCAGCAGCTCTGGAAGCGGGAGGGCTTGGAATGAGCAGTTCTTC. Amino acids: CASSSGSGRAWNEQFF.

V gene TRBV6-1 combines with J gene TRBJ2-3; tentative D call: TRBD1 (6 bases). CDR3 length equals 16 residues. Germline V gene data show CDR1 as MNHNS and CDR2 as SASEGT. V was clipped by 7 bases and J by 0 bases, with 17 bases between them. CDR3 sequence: CASTNRGTASTDTQYF. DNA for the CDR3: TGTGCCAGCACCAATAGGGGGACGGCTAGCACAGATACGCAGTATTTT.

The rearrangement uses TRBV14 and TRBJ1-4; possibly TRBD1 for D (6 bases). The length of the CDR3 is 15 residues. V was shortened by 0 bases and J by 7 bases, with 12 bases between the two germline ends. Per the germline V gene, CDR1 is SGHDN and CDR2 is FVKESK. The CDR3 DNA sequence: TGTGCCAGCAGCCAAGATACGGGGGCCGGTGAAAAACTGTTTTTT. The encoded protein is CASSQDTGAGEKLFF.

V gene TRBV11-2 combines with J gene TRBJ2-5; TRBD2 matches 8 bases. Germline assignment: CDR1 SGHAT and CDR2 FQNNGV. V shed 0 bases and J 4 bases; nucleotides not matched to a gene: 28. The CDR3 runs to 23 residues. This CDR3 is CASSLDFGDWPNSGMVSRETQYF. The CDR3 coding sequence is TGTGCCAGCAGCTTAGATTTCGGGGATTGGCCCAATAGCGGGATGGTTAGTCGAGAGACCCAGTACTTC.

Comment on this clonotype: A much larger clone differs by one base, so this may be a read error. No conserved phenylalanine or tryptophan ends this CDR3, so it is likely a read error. The CDR3 DNA follows: TGTGCCAGCAGCTTAGGAACTAGCGGCAATGAGCAGTTCATC. Amino acid sequence: CASSLGTSGNEQFI. This chain links TRBV7-2 with TRBJ2-1, with 8 positions matching TRBD2. V gave up 1 base and J gave up 6 bases; unmatched junction bases: 2. This CDR3 is 14 amino acids long. Germline V CDR1 and CDR2: SGHTA, FQGNSA.

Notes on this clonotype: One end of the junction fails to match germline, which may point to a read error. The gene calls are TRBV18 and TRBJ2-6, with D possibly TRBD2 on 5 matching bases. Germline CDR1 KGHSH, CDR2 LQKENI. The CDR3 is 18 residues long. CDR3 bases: TGTGCTAGCTCCCCAACGGTCATGTCAGCGGCTGGGGCCAACGTCCTGACTTTC. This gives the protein CASSPTVMSAAGANVLTF.

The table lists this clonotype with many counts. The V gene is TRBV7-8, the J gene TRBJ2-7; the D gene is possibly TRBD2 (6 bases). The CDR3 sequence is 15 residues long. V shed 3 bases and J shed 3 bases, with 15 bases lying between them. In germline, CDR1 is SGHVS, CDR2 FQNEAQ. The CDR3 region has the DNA TGTGCCAGCAGCTTCTCGGCTGGGGACTTCTACGAGCAGTACTTC. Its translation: CASSFSAGDFYEQYF.